Each of the 27 T cell receptor beta chains below was sequenced from the same sample in a study of shared clonotypes between healthy human individuals. The method was immunoSEQ multiplex PCR; TCRdb's version includes in-frame clones alone and lacks a portion of them. Of approximately 1,500,000 clones listed, 98% are singletons. The sequenced sample was naive CD4+ T cells sorted from blood. The subset here: CD45RA+ positively selected. These receptors were taken from a young man in good health.

The rearrangement joins TRBV4-1 to TRBJ1-4, with D possibly TRBD1 on 5 matching bases. Germline V gene data show CDR1 as MGHRA and CDR2 as YSYEKL. CDR3 length: 16 amino acids. Trimming cost V 3 bases and J 0 bases, with 11 bases left between them. This chain's CDR3 is CASSQRVTATNEKLFF. CDR3 nucleotides: TGCGCCAGCAGCCAGCGAGTGACAGCAACTAATGAAAAACTGTTTTTT.

The genes are TRBV7-3 and TRBJ1-2; the match to TRBD1 covers 7 bases. The CDR3 runs to 16 residues. CDR1 SGHTA and CDR2 FQGTGA come from the germline V gene. V lost 0 bases, J lost 8 bases, and 12 bases stayed unmatched. The CDR3 coding sequence is TGTGCCAGCAGCTTAACCCCCACAGGGGTCTTAATCGGCTACACCTTC. It translates to CASSLTPTGVLIGYTF.

This sequence joins TRBV7-3 and TRBJ1-5, with D hard to call. The germline V and J ends were trimmed by 1 base and 2 bases, with 3 bases remaining between them. The CDR3 runs 13 residues. Germline CDR1 SGHTA, CDR2 FQGTGA. The CDR3 reads CASSLRGNQPQHF. The CDR3 nucleotides read TGTGCCAGCAGCTTAAGGGGCAATCAGCCCCAGCATTTT.

The chain employs TRBV5-5 and TRBJ2-7; perhaps TRBD1 as D (5 bases). The CDR3 length is 16 residues. With 1 base removed from V and 0 bases from J, the gap between germline ends came to 14 bases. Germline CDR1 and CDR2: SGHKS and YYEKEE (reference sequence). The CDR3 spells CASSLLRRQSSYEQYF. The CDR3 DNA reads as TGTGCCAGCAGCTTGCTCAGAAGACAGAGCTCCTACGAGCAGTACTTC.

The chain couples TRBV28 to TRBJ2-7; D uncertain. The CDR3 has 14 amino acids. Trimming took off 6 bases at V and 4 bases at J, with 16 bases between the two ends. Germline CDR1 and CDR2: MDHEN and SYDVKM. CDR3: CASSLNPPGYEQYF. CDR3 in DNA: TGTGCCAGCAGCTTAAATCCCCCCGGTTACGAGCAGTACTTC. Full variable domain (missing parts from reference TRBV28 and TRBJ2-7): DVKVTQSSRYLVKRTGEKVFLECVQDMDHENMFWYRQDPGLGLRLIYFSYDVKMKEKGDIPEGYSVSREKKERFSLILESASTNQTSMYLCASSLNPPGYEQYFGPGTRLTVT.

The V call is TRBV11-2, the J call TRBJ1-5; unclear D gene. This CDR3 contains 14 residues. Trimming took off 5 bases at V and 8 bases at J, with 16 bases between the two ends. Germline V gene sequence: CDR1 SGHAT, CDR2 FQNNGV. In DNA form, the CDR3 reads TGTGCCAGCAGCCGCAATTTAGGCCCTGAGCCCCAGCATTTT. Its protein product is CASSRNLGPEPQHF.

V usage is TRBV5-1 and J usage is TRBJ2-2; 10 positions match TRBD1. CDR3 length equals 16 residues. Trimming cost V 3 bases and J 4 bases; bases outside gene matches: 6. The V gene's germline CDR1 is SGHRS and CDR2 YFSETQ. CDR3 amino acids: CASSSWGQGITGELFF. DNA for the CDR3: TGCGCCAGCAGCTCCTGGGGACAGGGGATCACCGGGGAGCTGTTTTTT.

The J gene is TRBJ2-7, the V gene TRBV7-2; no clear D gene. Between the trimmed V and J ends, which lost 5 bases and 5 bases, there was a span of 10 bases. This CDR3 is built from 12 residues. The V gene's germline CDR1 is SGHTA and CDR2 FQGNSA. This chain's CDR3 is CASSTPHDEQYF. The CDR3 DNA reads TGTGCCAGCAGCACCCCGCACGACGAGCAGTACTTC.

V is TRBV28 and J is TRBJ1-1; 8 positions match TRBD1. V gave up 10 bases and J gave up 11 bases; unmatched junction bases: 9. The CDR3 totals 11 residues. The germline CDR1 and CDR2 sequences are MDHEN and SYDVKM. CDR3 region: CAINQGAQAFF. The CDR3 DNA sequence: TGTGCCATCAATCAGGGGGCGCAGGCTTTCTTT.

The CDR3 region is CASSAPKGHASTDTQYF. DNA of the CDR3: TGTGCCAGCAGTGCCCCCAAGGGACATGCTAGCACAGATACGCAGTATTTT. This chain links TRBV2 with TRBJ2-3; TRBD1 is a possible D gene (6 bases). The length of the CDR3 is 17 residues. The ends were cut back, 4 bases at V and 0 bases at J, with 17 bases in the middle. The germline CDR1 and CDR2 sequences are SNHLY and FYNNEI.

The chain uses TRBV5-5 and TRBJ2-4; the D gene is possibly TRBD1 (5 bases). V lost 4 bases to trimming and J lost 0 bases, with 17 bases between them. Germline CDR1 is SGHKS and CDR2 is YYEKEE (reference sequence). CDR3 size: 17 residues. CDR3 protein: CASSAGNPLVAKNIQYF. CDR3 DNA sequence: TGTGCCAGCAGCGCAGGGAATCCCCTCGTAGCCAAAAACATTCAGTACTTC.

V gene TRBV30 combines with J gene TRBJ2-2; D is ambiguous. The CDR3 runs to 15 residues. The V end lost 1 base, the J end lost 1 base, and 10 bases lay between the germline ends. Germline V gives CDR1 GTSNPN, CDR2 SVGIG (reference sequence). The CDR3 reads CAWSGLRLNTGELFF. The CDR3 nucleotides are TGTGCCTGGAGTGGACTTAGGCTGAACACCGGGGAGCTGTTTTTT. Drawing the rest from reference TRBV30 and TRBJ2-2, the complete variable domain is SQTIHQWPATLVQPVGSPLSLECTVEGTSNPNLYWYRQAAGRGLQLLFYSVGIGQISSEVPQNLSASRPQDRQFILSSKKLLLSDSGFYLCAWSGLRLNTGELFFGEGSRLTVL.

The V gene is TRBV19, the J gene TRBJ1-5; unclear D gene. The germline V gene has CDR1 LNHDA and CDR2 SQIVND (reference sequence). Deletions cut 1 base from V and 7 bases from J, with 14 bases between. The CDR3 is 15 amino acids. CDR3 nucleotides: TGTGCCAGTAGTATAGGACCGGGCGGCCAACAGCCCCAGCATTTT. This codes for CASSIGPGGQQPQHF.

The CDR3 reads CASSVGGGIADTQYF. The CDR3 nucleotides read TGTGCCAGCAGCGTAGGGGGCGGGATTGCAGATACGCAGTATTTT. This chain uses TRBV9 with TRBJ2-3, with D possibly being TRBD2 (6 bases). V lost 0 bases, J lost 4 bases, and 12 bases lay in between. The germline V gene encodes CDR1 SGDLS and CDR2 YYNGEE. This CDR3 spans 15 amino acids.

The V and J genes are TRBV10-3 and TRBJ2-2; 13 bases match TRBD2. The germline CDR1 and CDR2 sequences are ENHRY and SYGVKD. This CDR3 comprises 15 residues. V was clipped by 11 bases and J by 3 bases; unmatched bases: 6. The CDR3 reads CAVRTSGSDTGELFF. CDR3 nucleotide sequence: TGTGCCGTGCGGACTAGCGGGAGCGACACCGGGGAGCTGTTTTTT.

V and J are TRBV4-2 and TRBJ2-7, with a possible D match to TRBD2 (6 bases). There are 15 residues in the CDR3. The V end lost 4 bases, the J end lost 6 bases, and 19 bases lay between the germline ends. Germline V gene data show CDR1 as LGHNA and CDR2 as YNFKEQ. For the CDR3, the DNA is TGTGCCAGCAGCCGAATACTCGGGGGAGACTCCGAGCAGTACTTC. It is translated as CASSRILGGDSEQYF.

The chain recombines TRBV7-8 with TRBJ2-7; possibly TRBD1 for D (5 bases). This CDR3 has 16 amino acids. Germline V lookup: CDR1 SGHVS, CDR2 FQNEAQ. V was clipped by 3 bases and J by 5 bases, with 20 bases between them. The CDR3 here is CASSLGRARTIDEQYF. The DNA of the CDR3 is TGTGCCAGCAGCTTGGGTCGCGCGAGGACAATCGACGAGCAGTACTTC.

The chain employs TRBV29-1 and TRBJ1-1; D possibly corresponds to TRBD1 (5 bases). The CDR3 covers 15 residues. Per germline, CDR1 SQVTM and CDR2 ANQGSEA. Trimming left V 6 bases short and J 2 bases short, with 19 bases between. CDR3 in amino acids: CSVDSGNWVNTEAFF. The CDR3, as DNA: TGCAGCGTGGATTCAGGGAACTGGGTCAACACTGAAGCTTTCTTT.

This chain uses TRBV14 with TRBJ2-7; D is undetermined. The CDR3 totals 16 residues. V lost 2 bases to trimming and J lost 2 bases, with 16 bases between them. Germline V gene lookup returns CDR1 SGHDN and CDR2 FVKESK. The CDR3 nucleotides read TGTGCCAGCAGCCAATCACTCCCGGCCCGAACCTACGAGCAGTACTTC. Its protein product is CASSQSLPARTYEQYF.

As to this clone: Distinct nucleotide sequences in the sample also encode this CDR3. V is TRBV7-2 and J is TRBJ2-1; 13 nucleotides match TRBD2. The CDR3 spans 16 residues. From germline, CDR1 is SGHTA and CDR2 FQGNSA. V was clipped by 6 bases and J by 4 bases; unmatched bases: 6. The CDR3 sequence is CASSSRTSGSYNEQFF. The CDR3, as DNA: TGTGCCAGCAGTTCTCGGACTAGCGGGAGTTACAATGAGCAGTTCTTC. The variable domain in full, with the rest retrieved from reference TRBV7-2 and TRBJ2-1, is GAGVSQSPSNKVTEKGKDVELRCDPISGHTALYWYRQSLGQGLEFLIYFQGNSAPDKSGLPSDRFSAERTGGSVSTLTIQRTQQEDSAVYLCASSSRTSGSYNEQFFGPGTRLTVL.

This clone was picked up one time. The V gene is TRBV5-5, the J gene TRBJ2-7; tentative D call: TRBD2 (5 bases). Germline V gives CDR1 SGHKS, CDR2 YYEKEE (reference sequence). This CDR3 comprises 13 residues. V dropped 3 bases and J dropped 0 bases, with 7 bases sitting between them. The chain's CDR3 is CASSSAASYEQYF. CDR3 bases: TGTGCCAGCAGCTCAGCGGCCTCCTACGAGCAGTACTTC.

About this clone: The same CDR3 is also encoded by other DNA sequences in this sample. The rearrangement joins TRBV5-6 to TRBJ2-7; no clear D. The CDR3 is 11 residues long. V dropped 4 bases and J dropped 2 bases, with 4 bases sitting between them. CDR1 and CDR2 from the germline V gene are SGHDT and YYEEEE. CDR3: CASSGTYEQYF. Here the CDR3 DNA reads TGTGCCAGCAGCGGGACCTACGAGCAGTACTTC.

This clone was observed a single time. This sample also contains other DNA sequences that code for the same CDR3. The rearrangement joins TRBV7-2 to TRBJ2-7, with TRBD1 matching 7 bases. The V and J ends lost 2 bases and 3 bases, in that order; junction bases with no gene match: 1. The germline V gene encodes CDR1 SGHTA and CDR2 FQGNSA. The CDR3 loop spans 13 amino acids. The CDR3 DNA sequence: TGTGCCAGCAGCTTACGGACAGGCTACGAGCAGTACTTC. Translated, it gives CASSLRTGYEQYF.

This chain connects TRBV6-5 to TRBJ1-2, with 10 bases identical to TRBD1. Trimming took 5 bases from V and 4 from J; bases not matched to a gene: 4. CDR3 length: 14 residues. Germline lookup yields CDR1 MNHEY and CDR2 SVGAGI. The CDR3 spells CASSGGQGRYGYTF. For the CDR3, the DNA is TGTGCCAGCAGTGGGGGACAGGGGCGCTATGGCTACACCTTC.

The chain employs TRBV28 and TRBJ2-7; 7 bases line up with TRBD1. Trimming cost V 9 bases and J 4 bases; bases outside gene matches: 15. Germline CDR1 reads MDHEN; CDR2 reads SYDVKM. This CDR3 spans 15 amino acids. CDR3 amino acids: CASRAPGQWKYEQYF. CDR3 DNA: TGTGCCAGTCGGGCACCGGGACAGTGGAAATACGAGCAGTACTTC.

The CDR3, as DNA: TGCGCCAGCAGCCAAGAAAAGTCTGGGGAGCTGTTTTTT. This gives the protein CASSQEKSGELFF. This chain links TRBV4-3 with TRBJ2-2; no reliable D call. This CDR3 is 13 amino acids long. Germline loops: CDR1 LGHNA, CDR2 YSLEER. V was pared by 0 bases and J by 8 bases, with 7 bases between.

This chain uses TRBV28 with TRBJ2-7; 12 bases fit TRBD2. The germline V gene has CDR1 MDHEN and CDR2 SYDVKM. Losses at the gene ends were 8 bases for V and 2 bases for J; bases not matched to a gene: 1. The CDR3 covers 13 residues. The CDR3 coding sequence is TGTGCCAGCGGACTAGCGGGGACCTACGAGCAGTACTTC. Protein product: CASGLAGTYEQYF. Variable domain in full (rest from reference TRBV28 and TRBJ2-7): DVKVTQSSRYLVKRTGEKVFLECVQDMDHENMFWYRQDPGLGLRLIYFSYDVKMKEKGDIPEGYSVSREKKERFSLILESASTNQTSMYLCASGLAGTYEQYFGPGTRLTVT.